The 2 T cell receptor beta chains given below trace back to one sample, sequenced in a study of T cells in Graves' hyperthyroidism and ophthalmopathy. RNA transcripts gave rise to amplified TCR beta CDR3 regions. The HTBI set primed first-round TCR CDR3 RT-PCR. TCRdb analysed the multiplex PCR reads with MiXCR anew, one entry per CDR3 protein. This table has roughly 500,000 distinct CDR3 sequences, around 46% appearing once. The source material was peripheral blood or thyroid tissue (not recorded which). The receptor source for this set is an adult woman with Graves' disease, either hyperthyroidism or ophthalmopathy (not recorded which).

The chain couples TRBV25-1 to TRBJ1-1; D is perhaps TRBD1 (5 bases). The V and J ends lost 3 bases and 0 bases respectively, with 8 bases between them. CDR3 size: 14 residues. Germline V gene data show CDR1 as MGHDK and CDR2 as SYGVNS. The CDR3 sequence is CASSDSTVNTEAFF. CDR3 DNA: TGTGCCAGCAGTGACTCGACAGTGAACACTGAAGCTTTCTTT.

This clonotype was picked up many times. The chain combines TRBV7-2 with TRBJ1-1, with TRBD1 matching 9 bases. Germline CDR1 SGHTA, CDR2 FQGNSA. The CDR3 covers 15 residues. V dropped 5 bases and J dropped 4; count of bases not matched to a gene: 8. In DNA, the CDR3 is TGTGCCAGCAGCCATCGGACAGGGGCCGGCACTGAAGCTTTCTTT. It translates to CASSHRTGAGTEAFF.